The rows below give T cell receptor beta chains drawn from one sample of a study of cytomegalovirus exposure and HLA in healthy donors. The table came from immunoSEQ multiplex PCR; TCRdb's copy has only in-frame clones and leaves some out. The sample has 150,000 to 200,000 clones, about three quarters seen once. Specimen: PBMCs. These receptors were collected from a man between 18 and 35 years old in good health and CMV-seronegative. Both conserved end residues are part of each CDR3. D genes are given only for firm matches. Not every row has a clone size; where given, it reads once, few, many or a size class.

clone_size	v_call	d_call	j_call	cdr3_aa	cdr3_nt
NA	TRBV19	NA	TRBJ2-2	CASPPGVLLGELFF	TGTGCCAGTCCCCCGGGGGTTCTCCTCGGGGAGCTGTTTTTT
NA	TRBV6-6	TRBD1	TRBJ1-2	CASSPDRGKRGYTF	TGTGCCAGCAGCCCCGACAGGGGGAAACGTGGCTACACCTTC
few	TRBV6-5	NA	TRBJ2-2	CASSYAGDTNTGELFF	TGTGCCAGCAGTTACGCAGGGGACACGAACACCGGGGAGCTGTTTTTT
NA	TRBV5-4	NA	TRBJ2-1	CASSSSSNEQFF	TGTGCCAGCAGCTCCTCTTCCAATGAGCAGTTCTTC
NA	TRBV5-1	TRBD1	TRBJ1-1	CASSLWQGATNTEAFF	TGCGCCAGCAGCTTGTGGCAGGGGGCAACCAACACTGAAGCTTTCTTT
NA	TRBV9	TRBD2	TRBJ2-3	CASSFTSGVYGGDTQYF	TGTGCCAGCAGCTTTACTAGCGGGGTTTACGGTGGAGATACGCAGTATTTT
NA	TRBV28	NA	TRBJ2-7	CASRGRLYEQYF	TGTGCCAGTAGAGGTCGACTCTACGAGCAGTACTTC
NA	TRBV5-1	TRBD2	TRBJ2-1	CASSQGEGIGEQFF	TGCGCCAGCAGCCAAGGGGAGGGGATCGGGGAGCAGTTCTTC
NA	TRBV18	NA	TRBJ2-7	CASSPLFTTGSLDEQYF	TGTGCCAGCTCACCGCTCTTTACCACAGGTTCCCTTGACGAGCAGTACTTC
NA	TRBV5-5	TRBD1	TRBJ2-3	CASSRTLTGTGADTQYF	TGTGCCAGCAGCCGAACTTTGACAGGGACAGGGGCAGATACGCAGTATTTT
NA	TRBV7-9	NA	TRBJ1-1	CASSLQMNTEAFF	TGTGCCAGCAGCTTACAAATGAACACTGAAGCTTTCTTT
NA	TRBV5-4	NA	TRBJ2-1	CASSPGLRQAGEQFF	TGTGCCAGCAGCCCCGGCCTACGACAGGCGGGTGAGCAGTTCTTC
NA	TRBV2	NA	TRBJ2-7	CASREGDSYEQYF	TGTGCCAGCAGGGAAGGAGACTCCTACGAGCAGTACTTC
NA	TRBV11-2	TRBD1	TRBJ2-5	CASSARDRGQETQYF	TGTGCCAGCAGCGCCCGGGACAGGGGGCAAGAGACCCAGTACTTC
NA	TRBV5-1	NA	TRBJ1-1	CASSREGGVRVTEAFF	TGCGCCAGCAGCCGGGAGGGGGGTGTCAGGGTCACTGAAGCTTTCTTT
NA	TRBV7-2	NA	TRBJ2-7	CASSSIGGYEQYF	TGTGCCAGCAGCTCGATAGGGGGCTACGAGCAGTACTTC
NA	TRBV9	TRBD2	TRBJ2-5	CASSVGAGGRLQETQYF	TGTGCCAGCAGCGTAGGGGCGGGGGGGCGGTTGCAAGAGACCCAGTACTTC
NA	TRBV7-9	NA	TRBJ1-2	CASSSPVDRHHVYGYTF	TGTGCCAGCAGCTCCCCGGTTGACAGACACCACGTCTATGGCTACACCTTC
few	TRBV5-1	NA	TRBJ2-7	CASSFGLPYEQYF	TGCGCCAGCAGCTTTGGGCTACCCTACGAGCAGTACTTC
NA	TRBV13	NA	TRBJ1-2	CASSLAGDGDYGYTF	TGTGCCAGCAGCTTAGCAGGGGATGGGGACTATGGCTACACCTTC
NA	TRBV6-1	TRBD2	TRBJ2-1	CASSESGRAAKQFF	TGTGCCAGCAGTGAAAGCGGGAGGGCCGCGAAGCAGTTCTTC
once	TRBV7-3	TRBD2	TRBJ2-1	CASSLQSGGGNEQFF	TGTGCCAGCAGCCTACAAAGCGGGGGCGGGAATGAGCAGTTCTTC
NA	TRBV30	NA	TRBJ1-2	CAWSAGVGYGYTF	TGTGCCTGGAGTGCAGGGGTAGGCTATGGCTACACCTTC
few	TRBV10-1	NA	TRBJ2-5	CASSEPAGATQYF	TGCGCCAGCAGTGAGCCTGCGGGGGCGACCCAGTACTTC
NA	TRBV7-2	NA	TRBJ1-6	CASSPPRGTGSYNSPLHF	TGTGCCAGCAGCCCACCCCGGGGGACGGGCTCCTATAATTCACCCCTCCACTTT
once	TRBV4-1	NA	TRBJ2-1	CASSVERAANNEQFF	TGCGCCAGCAGCGTAGAGCGGGCCGCGAACAATGAGCAGTTCTTC
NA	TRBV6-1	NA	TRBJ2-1	CASSVVRADDEQFF	TGTGCCAGCAGTGTGGTCAGGGCGGATGATGAGCAGTTCTTC
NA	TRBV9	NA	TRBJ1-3	CASSVGGGAQRYSGNTIYF	TGTGCCAGCAGCGTAGGTGGGGGGGCTCAACGATACTCTGGAAACACCATATATTTT
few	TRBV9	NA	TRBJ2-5	CASSVSGRETQYF	TGTGCCAGCAGCGTGTCGGGGAGGGAGACCCAGTACTTC
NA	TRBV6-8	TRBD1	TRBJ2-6	CASSRHRGRVLTIKNSGANVLTF	TGTGCCAGCAGTCGCCACAGGGGGCGAGTACTAACTATCAAAAACTCTGGGGCCAACGTCCTGACTTTC
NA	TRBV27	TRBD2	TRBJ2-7	CASKPGLAGRPYEQYF	TGTGCCAGCAAACCGGGACTAGCGGGCCGACCCTACGAGCAGTACTTC
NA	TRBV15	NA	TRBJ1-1	CATSRGSPGDTEAFF	TGTGCCACCAGCAGAGGATCCCCAGGGGACACTGAAGCTTTCTTT
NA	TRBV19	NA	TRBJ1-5	CASGRPGDSNQPQHF	TGTGCCAGTGGGCGTCCAGGGGACAGCAATCAGCCCCAGCATTTT
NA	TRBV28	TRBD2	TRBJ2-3	CASSLTSGGLTDTQYF	TGTGCCAGCAGTTTGACTAGCGGGGGGCTCACAGATACGCAGTATTTT
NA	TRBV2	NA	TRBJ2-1	CASSELNNEQFF	TGTGCCAGCTCTGAGCTTAACAATGAGCAGTTCTTC
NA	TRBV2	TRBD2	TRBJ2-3	CARDGGSVDTQYF	TGTGCCAGGGACGGGGGGAGTGTAGATACGCAGTATTTT
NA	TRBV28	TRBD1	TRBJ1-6	CASSLGQGTYPLHF	TGTGCCAGCAGCCTCGGACAGGGTACATATCCCCTCCACTTT
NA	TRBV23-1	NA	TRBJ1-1	CASSDREPNTEAFF	TGCGCCAGCAGTGACAGAGAACCGAACACTGAAGCTTTCTTT
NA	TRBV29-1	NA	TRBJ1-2	CSVERGSGYGYTF	TGCAGCGTTGAAAGGGGAAGTGGCTATGGCTACACCTTC
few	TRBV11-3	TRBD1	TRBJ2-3	CASSLGTGRTDTQYF	TGTGCCAGCAGCTTGGGGACAGGGCGTACAGATACGCAGTATTTT
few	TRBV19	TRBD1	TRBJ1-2	CASSDQQTGSYGYTF	TGTGCCAGTAGTGACCAACAGACAGGGTCCTATGGCTACACCTTC
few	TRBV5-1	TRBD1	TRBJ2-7	CASSWWDSEGQYF	TGCGCCAGCAGCTGGTGGGACAGCGAGGGGCAGTACTTC
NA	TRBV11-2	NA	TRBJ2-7	CASSSLNERAQYF	TGTGCCAGCAGCTCCTTGAACGAACGCGCGCAGTACTTC
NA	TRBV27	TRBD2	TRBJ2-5	CASSLRKLADQETQYF	TGTGCCAGCAGTTTACGGAAGCTAGCGGACCAAGAGACCCAGTACTTC
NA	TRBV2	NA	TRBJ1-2	CASSDQTGWDYTF	TGTGCCAGCAGCGACCAAACAGGGTGGGACTACACCTTC
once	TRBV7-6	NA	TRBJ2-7	CASSLASRADYYEQYF	TGTGCCAGCAGCTTAGCGAGCAGGGCGGACTACTACGAGCAGTACTTC
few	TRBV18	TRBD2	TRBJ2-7	CASSRPGLAGGGRRYF	TGTGCCAGCTCTCGCCCCGGACTAGCGGGGGGAGGTCGGCGGTACTTC
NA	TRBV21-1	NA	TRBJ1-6	CASSKVCLSAGSTYSPLHF	TGTGCCAGCAGCAAAGTCTGTCTTTCGGCGGGGAGTACGTATTCACCCCTCCACTTT
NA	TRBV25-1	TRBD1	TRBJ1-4	CASSESSGQGAPNEKLFF	TGTGCCAGCAGTGAATCGTCGGGACAGGGGGCCCCAAATGAAAAACTGTTTTTT
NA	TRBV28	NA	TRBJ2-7	CASSLSSRDSYEQYF	TGTGCCAGCAGTTTATCGTCGCGGGACTCCTACGAGCAGTACTTC
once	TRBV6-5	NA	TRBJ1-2	CASSWQGSGYTF	TGTGCCAGCAGTTGGCAGGGTTCTGGCTACACCTTC
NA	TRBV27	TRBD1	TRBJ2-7	CASSPPGGQGAHEQYF	TGTGCCAGCAGTCCGCCGGGGGGACAGGGGGCCCACGAGCAGTACTTC
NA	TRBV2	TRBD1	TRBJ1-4	CASSESRDRGLLGEKLFF	TGTGCCAGCAGTGAGAGCCGGGACAGGGGGCTGCTGGGGGAAAAACTGTTTTTT
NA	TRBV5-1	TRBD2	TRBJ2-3	CASSPGLARGPDTQYF	TGCGCCAGCAGCCCTGGACTAGCAAGGGGACCAGATACGCAGTATTTT
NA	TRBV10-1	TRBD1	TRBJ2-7	CASSEPTGQVVHEQYF	TGCGCCAGCAGTGAGCCTACCGGACAGGTAGTCCACGAGCAGTACTTC
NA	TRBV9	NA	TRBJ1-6	CASSVDVGQAPLHF	TGTGCCAGCAGCGTAGATGTGGGGCAAGCACCCCTCCACTTT
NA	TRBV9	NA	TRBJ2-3	CASTQGGLNTDTQYF	TGTGCCAGCACCCAGGGGGGACTTAACACAGATACGCAGTATTTT
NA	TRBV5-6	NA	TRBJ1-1	CASSARVEAFF	TGTGCCAGCAGCGCCCGGGTCGAAGCTTTCTTT
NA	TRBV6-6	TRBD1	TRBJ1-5	CASRTGQGANQPQHF	TGTGCCAGCAGGACGGGACAGGGGGCAAATCAGCCCCAGCATTTT